This T cell receptor beta chain originates from a study of human T cells and chemical hapten exposure. This clonotype occurred a few times. No antigen is known for it. The treatment: therapeutic diphenylcyclopropenone sensitization with weekly scalp DPC. Extraction yielded total RNA from whole blood (unfractionated). General study findings and limits: DPC sensitization did not alter TCRs above 1 in 1000 frequency.

V shed 2 bases and J shed 0 bases, with 9 bases lying between them. Germline values: CDR1 SGHTA, CDR2 FQGNSA. The length of the CDR3 is 15 residues. Library preparation tagged each individual cDNA molecule with a unique molecular identifier. One entry per CDR3 protein, called by TCRdb with MiXCR from the reads. The sample holds 150 to 200 distinct CDR3 sequences, nearly 60% seen once. The sequence was obtained from an adult with alopecia areata. Some clones in this sample may be carry-over from other donors' samples. This table probably holds off-target reads from a library built for another chain. The chain is built from TRBV7-2 and TRBJ2-3, with D possibly matching TRBD2 (5 bases). The material sequenced was whole blood, taken before DPC sensitization or 2, 6, or about 24 weeks after (not recorded which). The CDR3 here is CASSLTGSSTDTQYF. Written as DNA, the CDR3 is TGTGCCAGCAGCTTAACGGGGTCTAGCACAGATACGCAGTATTTT.